This passage covers 14 T cell receptor beta chains from one sample sequenced in a study of T cell responses to AZD1222 COVID-19 vaccine. The table came from immunoSEQ multiplex PCR; TCRdb's copy has only in-frame clones and leaves some out. This table has fewer than 150,000 clones, about nine tenths appearing once. The sequences come from peripheral blood, collected on day 0 of AZD1222 vaccination. These TCRs come from an adult in good health.

The gene calls are TRBV30 and TRBJ1-1, with D possibly being TRBD1 (6 bases). The CDR3 loop spans 11 amino acids. The V end was cut by 4 bases, the J end by 3 bases, with 6 bases between. Germline CDR1 is GTSNPN and CDR2 is SVGIG (reference sequence). The CDR3 loop is CAWNRDTEAFF. The CDR3 DNA is TGTGCCTGGAACAGGGACACTGAAGCTTTCTTT.

The chain carries TRBV30 and TRBJ2-1; D tentatively reads TRBD1 or TRBD2 (5 bases each). The V and J ends lost 0 bases and 4 bases respectively, with 25 bases between them. CDR1 and CDR2 from the germline V gene are GTSNPN and SVGIG (reference sequence). The CDR3 is 19 amino acids. Here the CDR3 reads CAWSVLFLRPGPSYNEQFF. The CDR3 nucleotides are TGTGCCTGGAGTGTACTGTTCCTCCGGCCGGGACCCTCTTACAATGAGCAGTTCTTC.

This clone was seen more than once but under ten times. The chain is built from TRBV11-2 and TRBJ2-3; 7 bases map to TRBD1. CDR1 and CDR2 from the germline V gene are SGHAT and FQNNGV. Trimming at V came to 3 bases and at J to 3 bases, leaving 6 bases not matched to a gene. There are 15 residues in the CDR3. CDR3 coding DNA: TGTGCCAGCAGCTTGGGACCAGGGGGTACAGATACGCAGTATTTT. Protein product: CASSLGPGGTDTQYF.

This chain connects TRBV11-2 to TRBJ2-3; the D is unclear. Germline V lookup: CDR1 SGHAT, CDR2 FQNNGV. The CDR3 runs 13 residues. Trimming cost V 1 base and J 6 bases, with 8 bases left between them. Here the CDR3 reads CASSLGLSDTQYF. The CDR3 coding sequence is TGTGCCAGCAGCTTAGGCCTCTCGGATACGCAGTATTTT.

V gene TRBV3-1 (or the pseudogene TRBV3-2) combines with J gene TRBJ1-1, with unresolved D. Germline-derived CDR1 and CDR2 are LGHDT and YNNKEL (reference sequence). This CDR3 region has 14 residues. V was clipped by 5 bases and J by 0 bases, with 10 bases between them. CDR3 region: CASSLGLMNTEAFF. The CDR3 nucleotides are TGTGCCAGCAGCTTAGGGTTGATGAACACTGAAGCTTTCTTT.

This chain joins TRBV3-1 (or the pseudogene TRBV3-2) and TRBJ2-7; D gene ambiguous. The CDR3 is made up of 14 amino acids. CDR1 is LGHDT, CDR2 YNNKEL, per germline (reference sequence). V was shortened by 2 bases and J by 12 bases, with 20 bases between the two germline ends. As DNA, the CDR3 is TGTGCCAGCAGCCAACCCGGGCCTCTAGTCTCCCTGTACTTC. This codes for CASSQPGPLVSLYF.

This chain uses TRBV5-1 with TRBJ2-7; maybe TRBD2 (5 bases). V lost 5 bases and J 0 bases, leaving 12 bases between the germline ends. The germline gives CDR1 SGHRS, CDR2 YFSETQ. The CDR3 is made up of 14 amino acids. The CDR3 sequence is CASRTPGSSYEQYF. CDR3 sequence (DNA): TGCGCCAGCAGGACCCCGGGATCCTCCTACGAGCAGTACTTC.

V and J are TRBV27 and TRBJ1-5, with TRBD1 as a possible D gene (6 bases). Trimming pared 4 bases from V and 6 bases from J, leaving 16 bases between. CDR1 is MNHEY and CDR2 is SMNVEV in the germline V gene (reference sequence). The CDR3 loop spans 15 amino acids. The CDR3, as DNA: TGTGCCAGCAGTTCCGCGGGGGGGGCCGCTCAGCCCCAGCATTTT. Protein: CASSSAGGAAQPQHF.

The chain recombines TRBV19 with TRBJ1-5; 7 positions agree with TRBD1. V shed 4 bases and J 6 bases; nucleotides not matched to a gene: 6. There are 14 residues in the CDR3. Germline V lookup: CDR1 LNHDA, CDR2 SQIVND (reference sequence). The CDR3 sequence is CASSKEGAGQPQHF. CDR3 DNA: TGTGCCAGTAGTAAAGAGGGGGCAGGTCAGCCCCAGCATTTT.

The CDR3 loop reads CASLATRTDTQYF. The DNA for the CDR3 is TGTGCCAGCCTTGCCACCCGCACAGATACGCAGTATTTT. V is TRBV2 and J is TRBJ2-3; D not resolved. Germline V gene sequence: CDR1 SNHLY, CDR2 FYNNEI. The V gene lost 8 bases and the J gene lost 1 base, with 10 bases spanning the gap. The CDR3 is 13 amino acids.

The chain carries TRBV10-3 and TRBJ2-1, with 7 nucleotides matching TRBD1. The CDR3 sequence is 16 residues long. Germline V lookup: CDR1 ENHRY, CDR2 SYGVKD. Losses at the gene ends were 0 bases for V and 6 bases for J; bases not matched to a gene: 8. The CDR3: CAISESRGRSGNEQFF. DNA of the CDR3: TGTGCCATCAGTGAGTCGAGGGGGCGAAGTGGCAATGAGCAGTTCTTC.

This clone was counted only a few times. This chain connects TRBV28 to TRBJ1-4; a possible D gene is TRBD1 (6 bases). V dropped 6 bases and J dropped 3 bases, with 14 bases sitting between them. The CDR3 extends over 15 amino acids. In germline, CDR1 is MDHEN, CDR2 SYDVKM. CDR3 amino acids: CASRWTANPNEKLFF. The CDR3 DNA is TGTGCCAGCAGATGGACAGCTAACCCTAATGAAAAACTGTTTTTT.

Here the CDR3 reads CATSDSRRGYTF. CDR3 nucleotide sequence: TGTGCCACCAGTGATTCAAGACGTGGCTACACCTTC. V and J are TRBV24-1 and TRBJ1-2; D not resolved. CDR1 is KGHDR, CDR2 SFDVKD, per germline. The CDR3 has 12 residues. V lost 2 bases and J 7 bases, leaving 7 bases between the germline ends.

The chain is built from TRBV28 and TRBJ2-7; 11 bases agree with TRBD1. There are 15 residues in the CDR3. With V trimmed by 5 bases and J by 4 bases, 7 bases remained unmatched. Germline CDR1 and CDR2: MDHEN and SYDVKM. CDR3 protein: CASSPHGTGGYEQYF. Here the CDR3 DNA reads TGTGCCAGCAGTCCCCACGGGACAGGGGGATACGAGCAGTACTTC.